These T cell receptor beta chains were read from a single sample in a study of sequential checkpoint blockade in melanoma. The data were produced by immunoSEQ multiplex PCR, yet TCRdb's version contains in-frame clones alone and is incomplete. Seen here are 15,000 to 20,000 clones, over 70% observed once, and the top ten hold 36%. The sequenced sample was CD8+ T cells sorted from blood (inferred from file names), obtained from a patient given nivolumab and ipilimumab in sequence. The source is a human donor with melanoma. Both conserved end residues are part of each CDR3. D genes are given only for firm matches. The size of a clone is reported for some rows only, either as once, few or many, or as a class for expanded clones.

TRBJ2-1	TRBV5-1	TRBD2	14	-	TGCGCCAGCAGCCTGAGGACTAGCGGGTGGGAGCAGTTCTTC	CASSLRTSGWEQFF
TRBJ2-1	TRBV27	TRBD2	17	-	TGTGCCAGCAGTTTTTTCGGGACTAGCGGGGCGTACAATGAGCAGTTCTTC	CASSFFGTSGAYNEQFF
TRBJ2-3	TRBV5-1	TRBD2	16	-	TGCGCCAGCAACCGACTAGCGGGAGGTCTCACAGATACGCAGTATTTT	CASNRLAGGLTDTQYF
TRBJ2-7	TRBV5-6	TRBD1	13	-	TGTGCCAGCAGCCGACAGGGGAGGCACGAGCAGTACTTC	CASSRQGRHEQYF
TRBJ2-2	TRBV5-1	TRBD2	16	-	TGCGCCAGCAGCCCAGGACTAGCGCCGAACACCGGGGAGCTGTTTTTT	CASSPGLAPNTGELFF
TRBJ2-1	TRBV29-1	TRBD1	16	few	TGCAGCGTATCGGGGGGAGACAGGGGGGTATACAATGAGCAGTTCTTC	CSVSGGDRGVYNEQFF
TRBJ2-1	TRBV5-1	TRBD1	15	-	TGCGCCAGCAGCTTACAGGGGTTTACTTCCAATGAGCAGTTCTTC	CASSLQGFTSNEQFF
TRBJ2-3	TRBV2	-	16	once	TGTGCCTCCGACCCCGGCAAGACTGGAGAGTCAGATACGCAGTATTTT	CASDPGKTGESDTQYF
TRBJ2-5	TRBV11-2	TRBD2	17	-	TGTGCCAGCAGCCCGGGCACTAGCGGGACTTACCAAGAGACCCAGTACTTC	CASSPGTSGTYQETQYF
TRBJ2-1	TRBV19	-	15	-	TGTGCCAGTAGTATAGGGGACAACATCGACAATGAGCAGTTCTTC	CASSIGDNIDNEQFF
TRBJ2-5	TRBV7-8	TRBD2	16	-	TGTGCCAGCAGCCCCTGGCGCGGGGGGGCCCGGGAGACCCAGTACTTC	CASSPWRGGARETQYF
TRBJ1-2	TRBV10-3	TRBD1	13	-	TGTGCCACCACAGGGGATTTAAACTATGGCTACACCTTC	CATTGDLNYGYTF
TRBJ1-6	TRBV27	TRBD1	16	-	TGTGCCAGCAGTTTTGACAGGGTGGCTTATAATTCACCCCTCCACTTT	CASSFDRVAYNSPLHF
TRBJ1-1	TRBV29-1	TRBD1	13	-	TGCAGCGTGCCCGGGACAGGGATCTCTGAAGCTTTCTTT	CSVPGTGISEAFF
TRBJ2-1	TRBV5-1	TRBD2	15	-	TGCGCCAGCAGCTTGGTGAGCGGGGAGTACAATGAGCAGTTCTTC	CASSLVSGEYNEQFF
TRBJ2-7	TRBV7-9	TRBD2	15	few	TGTGCCAGCAGTCGTGCGGGACTAGCGAGCTACGAGCAGTACTTC	CASSRAGLASYEQYF
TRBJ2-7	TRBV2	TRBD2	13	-	TGTGCCAGCAGAGGGACTAGCGGCTACGAGCAGTACTTC	CASRGTSGYEQYF
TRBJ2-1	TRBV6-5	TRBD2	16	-	TGTGCCAGCAGTTATTCGGCGGGAGCGTTCGACAATGAGCAGTTCTTC	CASSYSAGAFDNEQFF
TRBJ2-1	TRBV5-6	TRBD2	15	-	TGTGCCAGCAGCTTGGTTGCGGGGGGGCAATCTGAGCAGTTCTTC	CASSLVAGGQSEQFF
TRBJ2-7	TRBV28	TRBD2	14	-	TGTGCCTGCTCGGGGGGGACGGCAATCTACGAGCAGTACTTC	CACSGGTAIYEQYF
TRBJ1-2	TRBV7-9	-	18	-	TGTGCCAGCAGCTCCTTCCTAATACCTTCCCCTGCTAACTATGGCTACACCTTC	CASSSFLIPSPANYGYTF
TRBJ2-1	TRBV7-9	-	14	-	TGTGCCAGCAGCTTATCGGGAGCGGACAATGAGCAGTTCTTC	CASSLSGADNEQFF
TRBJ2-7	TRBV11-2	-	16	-	TGTGCCAGCAGCTTCTCACCAACTGTGATCACCTACGAGCAGTACTTC	CASSFSPTVITYEQYF
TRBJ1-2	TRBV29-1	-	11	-	TGCAGCGTTGAGAATGCAGGGAAGCCCTCCTTC	CSVENAGKPSF
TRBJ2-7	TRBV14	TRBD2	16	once	TGTGCCAGCAGCCAAGGGAGGACTAGCGGTTCCTACGAGCAGTACTTC	CASSQGRTSGSYEQYF
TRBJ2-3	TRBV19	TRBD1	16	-	TGTGCCAGTAGTATTGTCGAGCAGGGGGACGCAGATACGCAGTATTTT	CASSIVEQGDADTQYF
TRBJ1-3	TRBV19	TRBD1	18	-	TGTGCCAGTACCCAGGATGGGACAGCTGTAAGATCTGGAAACACCATATATTTT	CASTQDGTAVRSGNTIYF
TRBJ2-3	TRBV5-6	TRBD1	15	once	TGTGCCAGCAGCCCTGACAGGGGAAGGGGAGATACGCAGTATTTT	CASSPDRGRGDTQYF
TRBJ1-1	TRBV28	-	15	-	TGTGCCAGCAGCTTAGGTCGGCGACACTACACTGAAGCTTTCTTT	CASSLGRRHYTEAFF
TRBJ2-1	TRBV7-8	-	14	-	TGTGCCAGCAGTCATCTCACTACCGCCAATGAGCAGTTCTTC	CASSHLTTANEQFF
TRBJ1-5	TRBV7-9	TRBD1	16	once	TGTGCCAGCAGCCCCGGCCGACAGGGGATCGATCAGCCCCAGCATTTT	CASSPGRQGIDQPQHF
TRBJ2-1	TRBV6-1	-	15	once	TGTGCCAGCAGTGAGGAGTACCCCCCGGGTAATGAGCAGTTCTTC	CASSEEYPPGNEQFF
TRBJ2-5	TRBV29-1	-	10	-	TGCAGCGTCCCGGGAGAGACCCAGTACTTC	CSVPGETQYF
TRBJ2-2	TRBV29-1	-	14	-	TGCAGCGTGGCCGACTTGCAGGGGACCGGGGAGCTGTTTTTT	CSVADLQGTGELFF
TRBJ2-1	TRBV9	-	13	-	TGTGCCAGCAGCTCCAACAGGGCGAATGAGCAGTTCTTC	CASSSNRANEQFF
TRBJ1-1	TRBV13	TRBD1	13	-	TGTGCCAGCAGCCCACCAGGGGGCACTGAAGCTTTCTTT	CASSPPGGTEAFF
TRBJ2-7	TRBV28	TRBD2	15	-	TGTGCCAGCAGTCCGCCCACTAGCGGGGGCTACGAGCAGTACTTC	CASSPPTSGGYEQYF
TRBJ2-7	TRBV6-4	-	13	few	TGTGCCAGCAGTGAGCGGGGGCTCTACGAGCAGTACTTC	CASSERGLYEQYF
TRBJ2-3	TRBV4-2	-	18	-	TGTGCCAGCAGCCAAGGGGCGAACAGGGCCGACAGCACAGATACGCAGTATTTT	CASSQGANRADSTDTQYF
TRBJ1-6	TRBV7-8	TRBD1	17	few	TGTGCCAGCAGCCCCGACAGGGGAAGCTCCTATAATTCACCCCTCCACTTT	CASSPDRGSSYNSPLHF
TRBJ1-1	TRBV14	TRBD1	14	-	TGTGCCAGCAGCCCCAGGGGGGCGAACACTGAAGCTTTCTTT	CASSPRGANTEAFF
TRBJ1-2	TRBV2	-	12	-	TGTGCCAGAGACGGGAGGTACTATGGCTACACCTTC	CARDGRYYGYTF
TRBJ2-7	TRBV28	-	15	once	TGTGCCAGCAGTTTGCGGGACAGCTCATTATACGAGCAGTACTTC	CASSLRDSSLYEQYF
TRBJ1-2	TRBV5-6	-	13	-	TGTGCCAGCTTCGGTCAGGGATCTTATGGCTACACCTTC	CASFGQGSYGYTF
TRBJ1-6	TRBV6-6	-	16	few	TGTGCCAGCAGTCTTGATGAGGGAGTAAATAATTCACCCCTCCACTTT	CASSLDEGVNNSPLHF
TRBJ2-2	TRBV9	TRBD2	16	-	TGTGCCAGCAGCGTAGGGGGACTAGCGGACACCGGGGAGCTGTTTTTT	CASSVGGLADTGELFF
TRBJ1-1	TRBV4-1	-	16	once	TGCGCCAGCAGCCAAGGTACGATTGTAGAGGACACTGAAGCTTTCTTT	CASSQGTIVEDTEAFF
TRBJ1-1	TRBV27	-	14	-	TGTGCCAGCAGTCTAGCCCTCACGAACACTGAAGCTTTCTTT	CASSLALTNTEAFF
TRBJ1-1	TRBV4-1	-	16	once	TGCGCCAGCAGCCAAGAAGGAGGTCTAGGGGGCACTGAAGCTTTCTTT	CASSQEGGLGGTEAFF
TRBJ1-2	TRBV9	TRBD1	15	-	TGTGCCAGCAGCGTAGCGACAGGGGGCGGGTATGGCTACACCTTC	CASSVATGGGYGYTF
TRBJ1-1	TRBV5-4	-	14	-	TGTGCCAGCACCATGGCCACGCGGGGCACTGAAGCTTTCTTT	CASTMATRGTEAFF
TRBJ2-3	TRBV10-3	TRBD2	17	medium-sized	TGTGCCATCAGTGAGTCCGGACTAGCTGTCGTCACAGATACGCAGTATTTT	CAISESGLAVVTDTQYF
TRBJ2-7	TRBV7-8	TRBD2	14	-	TGTGCCAGCAGCTTGAGCGGGAGTGTACACGAGCAGTACTTC	CASSLSGSVHEQYF
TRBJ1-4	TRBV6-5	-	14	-	TGTGCCAGCAGTTACGGCAGGGGTGGGGAAAAACTGTTTTTT	CASSYGRGGEKLFF
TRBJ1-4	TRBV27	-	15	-	TGTGCCAGCAGTCCCATTGGCATTAGGAGTGAAAAACTGTTTTTT	CASSPIGIRSEKLFF
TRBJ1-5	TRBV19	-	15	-	TGTGCCAGTAGTATAGTGCCAGGTTCGGTTCAGCCCCAGCATTTT	CASSIVPGSVQPQHF
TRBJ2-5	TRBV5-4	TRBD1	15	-	TGTGCCAGCAGCTTGTCGACAGGGGGCGGAGAGACCCAGTACTTC	CASSLSTGGGETQYF